This record concerns one T cell receptor (beta chain) sequence. This sample stems from a study of T cell changes during pregnancy in multiple sclerosis. Measured with immunoSEQ multiplex PCR; TCRdb has only the in-frame clones, and not every one. The data contain roughly 57,000 clones, roughly nine tenths of them singletons. After removal of 1 base from V and 7 bases from J, the junction contained 10 bases not matched to a gene. The CDR3 totals 15 residues. Germline V CDR1 and CDR2: GTSNPN, SVGIG (reference sequence). The chain couples TRBV30 to TRBJ1-3, with 7 bases that match TRBD1. The sample was peripheral blood, taken in the first trimester of pregnancy. The origin of this receptor is a female donor with multiple sclerosis, enrolled in a pregnancy study. The CDR3 spells CAWSDIPTGFNTIYF. CDR3 nucleotides: TGTGCCTGGAGTGACATCCCGACAGGGTTTAACACCATATATTTT.